The text below deals with one T cell receptor beta chain. What this receptor recognizes is not known. There are no base qualities to consult, and no much larger clone falls within one base. The data derive from a study of shared clonotypes between healthy human individuals (dated by TCRdb to between 2020 and 2021). Regarding the study in general: The cohort included three men and two women between 18 and 49 years of age. To estimate repertoire size and how much clonotypes are shared between individuals, the study performed deep sequencing of blood TCR repertoires from roughly five healthy adults. Leukapheresis yielded between about 0.85 and 10 billion PBMCs per donor. To increase sequencing depth and limit assay-specific biases, different laboratories used diverse techniques to prepare libraries and sequence TCR repertoires. For each donor, CD4 naive and CD4 memory were each run on three plates, CD8 naive on two plates, and CD8 memory on one plate. Here is what the overall study found, with its caveats: Across a few donors, 5% to 6% of naive CD4, roughly 3.5% of naive CD8, around 2.5% of memory CD4, and approximately 0.4% of memory CD8 clonotypes were shared. Sampling was limited to blood, and TCR repertoires in tissue likely differ from TCR repertoires in blood. Pairwise subsampling led to the expectation that sequencing depth would affect the degree of clonotype sharing among donors. Larger estimated clonotype richness was generally found for naive subsets than for memory subsets. Compared with non-shared clonotypes, the clonotypes found in all four sorted-subset donors had higher generation probabilities. Incomplete sequencing was indicated by rarefaction of sorted-subset datasets, despite the large sequencing depth. The small number of donors limited the genetic and exposure-history diversity represented.

Using the deep immunoSEQ assay, multiplex PCR amplified TCR CDR3 regions from genomic DNA. Extracted genomic DNA from each cell subset was spread evenly across all wells of several immunoSEQ 96-well plates, with each plate serving as a replicate. For sorted subsets, each replicate PCR was loaded with 200 ng genomic DNA, equivalent to 25,000 to 30,000 T cell genomes. Purified libraries were measured with a Qubit 3.0 fluorometer, size-checked on a Bioanalyzer 2100, and measured again with the KAPA Library Quantification kit. Every immunoSEQ 96-well plate was sequenced on a dedicated single-read 150-cycle Illumina NextSeq 550 flow cell. The study's processing was this. The immunoSEQ output contained only junctional sequences without quality scores, so filtering could not match that applied to full-length reads. Sequences were annotated with PyIR, a Python wrapper for IgBLAST v1.9, and V/J genes and CDR3 were assigned using IMGT germline references. Reads were removed for weak V/J assignments (E-value above 1e-6), missing CDR3, stop codons, out-of-frame junctions, or ambiguous translated residues. A V3J clonotype was defined by an identical inferred V gene, J gene, and CDR3 amino acid sequence. The percentage overlap between two repertoires was calculated by dividing the number of shared unique clonotypes by the size of the smaller repertoire. RTK rarefaction, the Chao1 estimator, and Recon v2.1 estimates of unobserved clonotypes were used to assess repertoire richness. For all TCRbeta clonotypes obtained by the gDNA method from a few donors, generation probabilities were computed with OLGA. TCRdb limited this immuneACCESS table to in-frame rearrangements with V and J called. A share of clones is missing; checked studies link under half to unresolved V genes, and the rest is unexplained. V and J calls and clone size are copied from that table; D and trimming were computed from the DNA. The sample yields about 2,200,000 clones; 90% to 95% were counted once. The ten largest account for about 1.5% of the sample.

For the CD8 naive samples, CD45RO-negative cells were positively selected for CCR7, yielding a CD45RA+CCR7+ population from which TemRA cells were excluded. The donors were healthy, HIV-negative adults who had no recently reported acute infections or vaccinations. Only Caucasian adults living in Nashville, Tennessee, USA were represented among the donors. Blood was obtained by leukapheresis, after which PBMCs were separated by Ficoll-Histopaque density gradient centrifugation and cryopreserved in liquid nitrogen vapor phase. Analytical flow cytometry was used to check the purity and quantity of each magnetically sorted T cell population. Genomic DNA was isolated from every sorted fraction and measured by UV absorbance on a Nanodrop 2000c. Looking up the germline V gene yields CDR1 SGHAT and CDR2 FQNNGV. V was cut back by 5 bases and J by 7 bases, leaving a gap of 9 bases between them. Including cysteine and phenylalanine, the CDR3 has 12 amino acids. Just CDR3 DNA is preserved here, 36 bases in frame from base 1.

The rearranged chain carries TRBV11-2 and TRBJ2-1; TRBD2 is a possible D gene, resting on 6 matching bases. This TCR was sampled from a man aged 18-30 years in good health. Some clones in this sample may be carry-over from other donors' samples. The sequencing sample was made of naive CD8+ T cells from PBMCs. Explained via the paper, the cell subset or site label denotes: CD45RA+CCR7+. The DNA sequence reads TGTGCCAGCAGCCGTCGGGGGAATGAGCAGTTCTTC. Translation gives CASSRRGNEQFF.